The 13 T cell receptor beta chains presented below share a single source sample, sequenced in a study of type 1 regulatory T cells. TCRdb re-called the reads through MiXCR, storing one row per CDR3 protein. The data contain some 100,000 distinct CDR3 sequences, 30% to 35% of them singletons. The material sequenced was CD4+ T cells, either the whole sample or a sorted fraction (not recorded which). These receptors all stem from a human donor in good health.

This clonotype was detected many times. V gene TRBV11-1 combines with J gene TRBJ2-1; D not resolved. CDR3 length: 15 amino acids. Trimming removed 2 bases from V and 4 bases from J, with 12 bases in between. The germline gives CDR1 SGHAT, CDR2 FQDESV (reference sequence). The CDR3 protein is CASSLRVTQYNEQFF. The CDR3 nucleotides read TGTGCCAGCAGCTTACGGGTTACCCAATACAATGAGCAGTTCTTC.

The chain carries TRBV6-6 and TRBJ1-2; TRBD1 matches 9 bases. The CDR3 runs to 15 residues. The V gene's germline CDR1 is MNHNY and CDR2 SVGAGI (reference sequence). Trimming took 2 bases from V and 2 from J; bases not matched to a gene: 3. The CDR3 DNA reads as TGTGCCAGCAGTTACAGCGGGACAGGGAACTATGGCTACACCTTC. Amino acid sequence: CASSYSGTGNYGYTF.

CDR3 in DNA: TGCAGCGTTGAAGGGGCGGTCGGATCTGAAGCTTTCTTT. Its protein is CSVEGAVGSEAFF. The chain recombines TRBV29-1 with TRBJ1-1; D not certain. The CDR3 spans 13 residues. Looked up from germline, CDR1 is SQVTM and CDR2 is ANQGSEA. V lost 1 base to trimming and J lost 6 bases, with 12 bases between them.

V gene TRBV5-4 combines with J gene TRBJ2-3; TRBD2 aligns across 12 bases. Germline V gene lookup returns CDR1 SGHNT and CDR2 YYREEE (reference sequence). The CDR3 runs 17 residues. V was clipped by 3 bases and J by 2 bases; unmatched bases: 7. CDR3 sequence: CASSSPTSGRSTDTQYF. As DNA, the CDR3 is TGTGCCAGCAGCTCCCCTACTAGCGGGAGGTCCACAGATACGCAGTATTTT.

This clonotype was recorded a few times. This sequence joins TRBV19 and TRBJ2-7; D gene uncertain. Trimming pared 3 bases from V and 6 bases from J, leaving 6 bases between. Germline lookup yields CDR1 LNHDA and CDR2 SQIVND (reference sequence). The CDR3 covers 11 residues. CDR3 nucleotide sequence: TGTGCCAGTAGTATTGCCTCCGAGCAGTACTTC. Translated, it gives CASSIASEQYF.

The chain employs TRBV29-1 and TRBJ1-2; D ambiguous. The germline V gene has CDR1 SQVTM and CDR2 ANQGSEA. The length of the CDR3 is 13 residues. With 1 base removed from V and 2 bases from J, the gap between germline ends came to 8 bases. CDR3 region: CSVEVKLNYGYTF. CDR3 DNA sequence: TGCAGCGTTGAAGTCAAGCTGAACTATGGCTACACCTTC.

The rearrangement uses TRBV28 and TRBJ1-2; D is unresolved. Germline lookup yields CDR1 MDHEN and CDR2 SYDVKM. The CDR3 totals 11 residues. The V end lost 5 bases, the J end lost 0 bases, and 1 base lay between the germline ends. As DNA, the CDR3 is TGTGCCAGCAGTCCTAACTATGGCTACACCTTC. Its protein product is CASSPNYGYTF.

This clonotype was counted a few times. CDR3 bases: TGTGCCAGCAGCCATCCCGGTTCCCATAATGAGCAGTTCTTC. Its protein product is CASSHPGSHNEQFF. This sequence joins TRBV3-1 and TRBJ2-1; D uncertain. CDR3 length: 14 residues. The V and J ends lost 3 bases and 7 bases respectively, with 13 bases between them. Germline CDR1 reads LGHDT; CDR2 reads YNNKEL (reference sequence).

The CDR3 DNA follows: TGTGCCAGCGGCCCGCGGCGGCCCGGGGAGCTGTTTTTT. This gives the protein CASGPRRPGELFF. This sequence joins TRBV6-6 and TRBJ2-2; D unclear. Germline V gene data show CDR1 as MNHNY and CDR2 as SVGAGI (reference sequence). Trimming took 8 bases from V and 6 from J, leaving 13 bases between them. This CDR3 is built from 13 residues.

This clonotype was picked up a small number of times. CDR3 amino acids: CATSRVAGVTGELFF. In DNA form, the CDR3 reads TGTGCCACCAGCAGAGTGGCAGGGGTTACCGGGGAGCTGTTTTTT. This rearrangement joins TRBV15 to TRBJ2-2; D might be TRBD1 (6 bases). Germline V lookup: CDR1 LNHNV, CDR2 YYDKDF (reference sequence). CDR3 size: 15 residues. V was shortened by 1 base and J by 5 bases, with 11 bases between the two germline ends.

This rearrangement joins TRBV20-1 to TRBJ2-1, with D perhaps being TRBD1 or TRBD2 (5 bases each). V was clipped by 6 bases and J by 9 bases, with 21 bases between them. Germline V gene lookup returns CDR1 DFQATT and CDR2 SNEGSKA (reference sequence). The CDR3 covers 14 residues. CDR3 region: CSAIYAGARGEQFF. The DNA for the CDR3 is TGCAGTGCCATTTACGCCGGGGCCCGGGGTGAGCAGTTCTTC.

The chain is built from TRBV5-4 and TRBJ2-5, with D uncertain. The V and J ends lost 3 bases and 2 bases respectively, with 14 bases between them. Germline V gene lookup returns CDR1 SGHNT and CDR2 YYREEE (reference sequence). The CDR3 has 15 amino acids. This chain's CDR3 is CASSWTREAQETQYF. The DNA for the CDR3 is TGTGCCAGCAGCTGGACGCGCGAGGCACAAGAGACCCAGTACTTC.

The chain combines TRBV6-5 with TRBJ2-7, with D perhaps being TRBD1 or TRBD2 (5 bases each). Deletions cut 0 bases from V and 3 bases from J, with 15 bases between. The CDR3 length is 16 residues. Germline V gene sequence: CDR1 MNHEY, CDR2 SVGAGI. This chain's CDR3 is CASSYSWLRGGYEQYF. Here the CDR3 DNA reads TGTGCCAGCAGTTACTCCTGGTTGCGTGGGGGCTACGAGCAGTACTTC.